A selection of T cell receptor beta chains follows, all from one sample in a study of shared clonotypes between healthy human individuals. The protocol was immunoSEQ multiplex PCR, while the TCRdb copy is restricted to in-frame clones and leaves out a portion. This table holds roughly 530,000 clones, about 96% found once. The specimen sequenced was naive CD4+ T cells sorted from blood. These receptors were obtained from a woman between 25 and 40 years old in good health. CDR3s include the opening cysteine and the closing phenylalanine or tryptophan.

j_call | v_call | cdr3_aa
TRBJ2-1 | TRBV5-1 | CASSLGGADNEQFF
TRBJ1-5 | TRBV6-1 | CASSEALSSGGDQPQHF
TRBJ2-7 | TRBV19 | CASSVVLRDSGSYEQYF
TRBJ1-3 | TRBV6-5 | CASTRGNTIYF
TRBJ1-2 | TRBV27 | CASSFRLIGGQGAYGYTF
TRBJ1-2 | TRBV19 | CASRSGGRNYGYTF
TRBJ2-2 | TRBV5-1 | CASSLFSDVITGELFF
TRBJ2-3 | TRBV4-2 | CASSGGGASTDTQYF
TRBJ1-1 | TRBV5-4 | CASSKGQENPEAFF
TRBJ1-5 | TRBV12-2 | CASRLPLWGEIHSNQPQHF
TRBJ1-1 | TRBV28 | CASSTPGGHLNTEAFF
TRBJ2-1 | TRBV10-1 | CASSESQSSYNEQFF
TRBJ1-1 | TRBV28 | CASSWPGENTEAFF
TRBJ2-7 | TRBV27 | CASSGPRQSGSGSEQYF
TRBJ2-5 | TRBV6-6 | CASSSRQKTQYF
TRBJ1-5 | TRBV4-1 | CASSHRTANQPQHF
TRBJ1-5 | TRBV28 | CASSLPSGQGGLPQHF
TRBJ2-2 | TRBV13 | CASSSSPGTGELFF
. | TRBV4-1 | CASSQPTQGAYEQYF
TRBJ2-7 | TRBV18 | CASSPYGPGGLGGEQYF
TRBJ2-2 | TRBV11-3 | CASSLAGPNTGELFF
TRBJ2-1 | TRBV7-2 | CASSDLDPPYNEQFF
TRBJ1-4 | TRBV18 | CASSPLAGPTNEKLFF
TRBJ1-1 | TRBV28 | CASSLSTDDTEAFF
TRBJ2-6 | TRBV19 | CASSLGRRSGANVLTF
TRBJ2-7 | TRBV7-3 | CASSPRGPSSYEQYF
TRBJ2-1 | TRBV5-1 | CASSLGLAGVVDEQFF
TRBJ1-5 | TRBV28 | CASSFSGGRNQPQHF
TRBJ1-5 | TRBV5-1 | CASSLVGGPNQPQHF
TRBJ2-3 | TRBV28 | CASSFSTDTQYF
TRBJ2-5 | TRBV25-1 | CASSLQETQYF
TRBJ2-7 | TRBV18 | CASSPFTQANSYEQYF
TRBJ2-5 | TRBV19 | CASSAGGEETQYF
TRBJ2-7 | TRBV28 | CASILSNEQYF
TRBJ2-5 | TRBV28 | CASSGSTGAVETQYF
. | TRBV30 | CAWIREGSSYEQYF
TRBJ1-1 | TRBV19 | CASSKIPGGMNTEAFF
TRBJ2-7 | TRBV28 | CASSPGSASGPYEQYF
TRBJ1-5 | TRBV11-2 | CASSLGARQPQHF
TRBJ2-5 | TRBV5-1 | CASSFLAGPQETQYF
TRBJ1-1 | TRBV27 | CASSLSRAGSGTEAFF
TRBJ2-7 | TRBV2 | CASSVQGTVGEQYF
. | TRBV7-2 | CASSGQGSYEQYF
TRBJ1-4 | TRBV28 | CASSPSGRSNEKLFF
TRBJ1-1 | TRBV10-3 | CAIRGGTFNTEAFF
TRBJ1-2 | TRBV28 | CASSSGGYYGYTF
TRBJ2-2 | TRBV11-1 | CASSFRRTSVSTGELFF
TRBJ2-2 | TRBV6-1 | CASSERQGYTGELFF
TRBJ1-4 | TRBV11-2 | CASSSQGGLTNEKLFF
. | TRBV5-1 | CASSRTGNREQYF
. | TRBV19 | CASSAGTSGRNEQYF
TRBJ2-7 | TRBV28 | CASSLEGTPYEQYF
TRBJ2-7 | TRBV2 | CASSAQSSSYEQYF
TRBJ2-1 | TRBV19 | CASYPRPGLAGVFLNEQFF